The source of this T cell receptor beta chain is a study of metastatic and nonmetastatic thyroid tumors. Germline V gene data show CDR1 as MNHEY and CDR2 as SVGEGT. The CDR3 runs 13 residues. J gave up 3 bases and V 7 bases, and 4 bases lay outside the gene matches. With respect to this clone: What it binds is unknown.

General observations from the study: Benign nodules were reported to have significantly lower TCR beta diversity than malignant thyroid tumors, in blood and tumor.

Each patient came to thyroid surgery without any prior treatment (of any kind). Under the authors' procedure: The distant-metastasis classifier for papillary thyroid cancer was built from CDR3 differences across clinicopathological groups. Using MiXCR, TCRdb re-called clones from the PCR reads. Clone size and V and J calls follow TCRdb, not the original study. The sample consists of more than 35,000 clones, about 15% of them appearing once. The chain uses TRBV6-2 or TRBV6-3 and TRBJ1-2; TRBD1 aligns across 8 bases. The TCR was taken from a male donor with papillary thyroid cancer or a benign thyroid nodule (not recorded which). Some clones in this sample may be carry-over from other donors' samples. Material for sequencing was blood. The CDR3 sequence is CASTGTGDYGYTF. The CDR3 coding sequence is TGTGCCAGCACGGGGACAGGTGACTATGGCTACACCTTC.